What follows are 19 T cell receptor beta chains derived from one specimen sequenced in a study of cytomegalovirus exposure and HLA in healthy donors. This table comes from immunoSEQ multiplex PCR, and its TCRdb copy is limited to in-frame clones, with some not included. There are approximately 58,000 clones in the sample; approximately 95% occur only once, and approximately 6.4% lies in the top ten. Sample: PBMCs. The receptors originated from a woman aged 18-29 years in good health and CMV-seropositive.

This clone showed up just once. The chain links TRBV5-1 to TRBJ1-4; TRBD1 matches 7 bases. Germline V CDR1 and CDR2: SGHRS, YFSETQ. V lost 4 bases and J lost 5; bases outside the gene matches: 5. This CDR3 is built from 14 residues. CDR3 protein: CASSRRGQNEKLFF. The CDR3 DNA follows: TGCGCCAGCAGCCGTAGGGGACAGAATGAAAAACTGTTTTTT. Full variable domain (remainder filled in from reference TRBV5-1 and TRBJ1-4): KAGVTQTPRYLIKTRGQQVTLSCSPISGHRSVSWYQQTPGQGLQFLFEYFSETQRNKGNFPGRFSGRQFSNSRSEMNVSTLELGDSALYLCASSRRGQNEKLFFGSGTQLSVL.

The V call is TRBV9, the J call TRBJ2-7, with 12 bases fitting TRBD1. CDR1 and CDR2 from the germline V gene are SGDLS and YYNGEE. V lost 3 bases to trimming and J lost 5 bases; unmatched junction nucleotides: 3. The CDR3 spans 14 residues. CDR3 DNA: TGTGCCAGCAGCGAGGGGACAGGGGGCCACGAGCAGTACTTC. It yields the protein CASSEGTGGHEQYF.

Note on this clone: Other nucleotide sequences in the sample specify the same CDR3. The chain has TRBV6-5 and TRBJ2-7; TRBD1 is a possible D gene (6 bases). The V gene lost 5 bases and the J gene lost 0 bases, with 11 bases spanning the gap. The CDR3 sequence is 14 residues long. The germline V gene encodes CDR1 MNHEY and CDR2 SVGAGI. CDR3 protein: CASSDRWSSYEQYF. CDR3 bases: TGTGCCAGCAGTGACAGGTGGAGCTCCTACGAGCAGTACTTC.

The V gene is TRBV5-4, the J gene TRBJ1-3; D gene unclear. The CDR3 runs to 14 residues. Germline V gene data show CDR1 as SGHNT and CDR2 as YYREEE (reference sequence). With 3 bases removed from V and 0 bases from J, the gap between germline ends came to 7 bases. The CDR3 bases are TGTGCCAGCAGCTACAAAAGCTCTGGAAACACCATATATTTT. Translated: CASSYKSSGNTIYF.

The sample holds a few counts of this clone. The rearrangement links TRBV5-4 to TRBJ1-1; TRBD1 might be the D (5 bases). Germline V gene lookup returns CDR1 SGHNT and CDR2 YYREEE (reference sequence). This CDR3 has 12 amino acids. With 4 bases removed from V and 10 bases from J, the gap between germline ends came to 14 bases. The CDR3 loop is CASSTRTSRAFF. Here the CDR3 DNA reads TGTGCCAGCAGCACCCGGACATCCAGAGCTTTCTTT.

The chain is built from TRBV28 and TRBJ2-3; TRBD2 matches at 9 bases. From germline, CDR1 is MDHEN and CDR2 SYDVKM. This CDR3 contains 20 residues. The J segment lost 0 bases and the V segment lost 0 bases, leaving 13 bases of the junction unmatched. This CDR3 reads CASSLWEGPSGRSSTDTQYF. The CDR3 DNA is TGTGCCAGCAGTTTATGGGAGGGTCCCAGCGGGAGGTCTAGCACAGATACGCAGTATTTT.

The V gene is TRBV6-1, the J gene TRBJ1-2; 8 bases fit TRBD1. The CDR3 totals 12 residues. CDR1 is MNHNS and CDR2 is SASEGT in the germline V gene. Trimming cost V 9 bases and J 4 bases; bases outside gene matches: 4. The CDR3 DNA reads TGTGCCAGTGGACAGGGTCGCTATGGCTACACCTTC. It is translated as CASGQGRYGYTF.

The chain combines TRBV28 with TRBJ1-4; D may be TRBD1 (6 bases). There are 15 residues in the CDR3. Trimming cost V 4 bases and J 11 bases, with 20 bases left between them. Germline CDR1 MDHEN, CDR2 SYDVKM. CDR3 bases: TGTGCCAGCAGTTATAGGGACACTTCTTCAGGGAAACTGTTTTTT. Translating it yields CASSYRDTSSGKLFF.

The V call is TRBV6-6, the J call TRBJ2-3, with TRBD2 matching 8 bases. The junction had 9 bases not matched to a gene; V was cut back by 5 bases and J by 2 bases. Germline loops: CDR1 MNHNY, CDR2 SVGAGI (reference sequence). The CDR3 totals 16 residues. The CDR3 loop reads CASSPEREYVTDTQYF. DNA of the CDR3: TGTGCCAGCAGTCCCGAGCGGGAGTACGTCACAGATACGCAGTATTTT.

The chain links TRBV27 to TRBJ2-7; 9 bases agree with TRBD2. There are 15 residues in the CDR3. The V and J ends lost 2 bases and 3 bases, in that order; junction bases with no gene match: 5. In germline, CDR1 is MNHEY, CDR2 SMNVEV (reference sequence). The CDR3 sequence: CASSLAGGSFYEQYF. CDR3 nucleotides: TGTGCCAGCAGTTTAGCGGGAGGGTCCTTCTACGAGCAGTACTTC.

V and J are TRBV9 and TRBJ2-2, with D tentatively TRBD1 (6 bases). V shed 2 bases and J shed 0 bases, with 11 bases lying between them. The CDR3 runs 16 residues. The germline V gene encodes CDR1 SGDLS and CDR2 YYNGEE. This chain's CDR3 is CASSVQWTANTGELFF. The CDR3 DNA follows: TGTGCCAGCAGCGTTCAATGGACAGCGAACACCGGGGAGCTGTTTTTT.

The chain combines TRBV7-2 with TRBJ2-3; TRBD2 matches 8 bases. CDR1 is SGHTA and CDR2 is FQGNSA in the germline V gene. V gave up 1 base and J gave up 1 base; unmatched junction bases: 7. The CDR3 runs 17 residues. The CDR3 reads CASSLVVGRGGTDTQYF. CDR3 DNA sequence: TGTGCCAGCAGCTTAGTCGTCGGGAGGGGAGGCACAGATACGCAGTATTTT.

This chain links TRBV11-3 with TRBJ2-1; 13 bases map to TRBD2. Germline values: CDR1 SGHNT, CDR2 YENEEA. V shed 4 bases and J 10 bases; nucleotides not matched to a gene: 7. This CDR3 region has 15 residues. CDR3 residues: CASSSSPGLAGEQFF. As DNA, the CDR3 is TGTGCCAGCAGCTCAAGCCCGGGACTAGCGGGGGAGCAGTTCTTC. Based on the CDR3 plus reference TRBV11-3 and TRBJ2-1, the full variable domain is EAGVVQSPRYKIIEKKQPVAFWCNPISGHNTLYWYLQNLGQGPELLIRYENEEAVDDSQLPKDRFSAERLKGVDSTLKIQPAELGDSAVYLCASSSSPGLAGEQFFGPGTRLTVL.

The genes are TRBV11-2 and TRBJ2-1, with TRBD2 identical over 8 bases. Germline values: CDR1 SGHAT, CDR2 FQNNGV. This CDR3 is 15 amino acids long. Trimming cost V 5 bases and J 8 bases; bases outside gene matches: 11. The DNA for the CDR3 is TGTGCCAGCAGCCCCACTAGCGGCCTTACCCATGAGCAGTTCTTC. Amino acids: CASSPTSGLTHEQFF.

V usage is TRBV6-6 and J usage is TRBJ1-2, with 7 bases lining up with TRBD1. The CDR3 is 14 residues long. Germline-derived CDR1 and CDR2 are MNHNY and SVGAGI (reference sequence). The V gene end was trimmed by 0 bases and the J gene end by 4 bases; junction bases not matched to a gene: 2. The CDR3 DNA sequence: TGTGCCAGCAGTTACTCCGGGACAGCCTATGGCTACACCTTC. Translation gives CASSYSGTAYGYTF.

This sequence joins TRBV5-8 and TRBJ2-1; TRBD2 matches at 7 bases. V gave up 2 bases and J gave up 4 bases; unmatched junction bases: 9. This CDR3 has 16 residues. Per germline, CDR1 SGHTS and CDR2 YDEGEE. The chain's CDR3 is CASSFLASGPYNEQFF. The CDR3 DNA reads as TGTGCCAGCAGCTTCCTTGCTAGCGGACCTTACAATGAGCAGTTCTTC.

The chain combines TRBV2 with TRBJ2-1; 8 nucleotides align to TRBD2. V gave up 6 bases and J gave up 1 base; unmatched junction bases: 5. The CDR3 runs 15 residues. Germline CDR1 and CDR2: SNHLY and FYNNEI. The CDR3 loop is CASRGGGPSYNEQFF. CDR3 sequence (DNA): TGTGCCAGCAGGGGCGGGGGGCCATCCTACAATGAGCAGTTCTTC. Complete variable domain (other parts from reference TRBV2 and TRBJ2-1): EPEVTQTPSHQVTQMGQEVILRCVPISNHLYFYWYRQILGQKVEFLVSFYNNEISEKSEIFDDQFSVERPDGSNFTLKIRSTKLEDSAMYFCASRGGGPSYNEQFFGPGTRLTVL.

The chain combines TRBV19 with TRBJ1-5; D is perhaps TRBD1 (5 bases). V was trimmed by 1 base and J by 2 bases, leaving 9 bases between them. Germline V gene data show CDR1 as LNHDA and CDR2 as SQIVND (reference sequence). The CDR3 is made up of 15 amino acids. CDR3 region: CASSIVGGGNQPQHF. CDR3 bases: TGTGCCAGTAGTATAGTTGGGGGGGGCAATCAGCCCCAGCATTTT.

CDR3 DNA: TGCGCCAGCACCGCCGAGCTTAACACTGAAGCTTTCTTT. This translates into CASTAELNTEAFF. The V gene is TRBV5-1, the J gene TRBJ1-1; D is unclear. From germline, CDR1 is SGHRS and CDR2 YFSETQ. V was clipped by 6 bases and J by 2 bases, with 11 bases between them. The CDR3 extends over 13 amino acids.